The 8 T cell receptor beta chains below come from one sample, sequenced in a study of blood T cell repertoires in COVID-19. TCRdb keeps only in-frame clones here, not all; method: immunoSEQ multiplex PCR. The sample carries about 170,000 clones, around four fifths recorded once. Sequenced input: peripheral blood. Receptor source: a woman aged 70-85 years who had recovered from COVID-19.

Here the CDR3 reads CASSVGGASGTEAFF. CDR3 in DNA: TGTGCCAGCAGCGTAGGCGGGGCCTCAGGAACTGAAGCTTTCTTT. This rearrangement joins TRBV9 to TRBJ1-1, with a tentative D call TRBD1 (5 bases). Trimming took off 0 bases at V and 5 bases at J, with 14 bases between the two ends. Germline V gene sequence: CDR1 SGDLS, CDR2 YYNGEE. The length of the CDR3 is 15 residues.

The chain's CDR3 is CASAVGPGANVLTF. CDR3 sequence (DNA): TGTGCCAGCGCGGTCGGCCCTGGGGCCAACGTCCTGACTTTC. V is TRBV28 and J is TRBJ2-6; D gene uncertain. The V end was cut by 8 bases, the J end by 2 bases, with 10 bases between. CDR3 length equals 14 residues. Germline V gene sequence: CDR1 MDHEN, CDR2 SYDVKM.

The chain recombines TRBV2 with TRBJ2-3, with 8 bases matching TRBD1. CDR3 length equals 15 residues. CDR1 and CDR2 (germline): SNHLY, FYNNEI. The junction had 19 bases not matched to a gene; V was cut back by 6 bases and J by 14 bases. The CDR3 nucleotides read TGTGCCAGCAGGGGGGACAGGCCCTCCGTGGGCCCCCGGTATTTT. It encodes CASRGDRPSVGPRYF.

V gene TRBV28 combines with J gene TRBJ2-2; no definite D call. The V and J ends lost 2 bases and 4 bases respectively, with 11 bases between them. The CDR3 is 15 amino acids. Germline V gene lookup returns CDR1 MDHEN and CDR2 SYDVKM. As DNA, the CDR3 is TGTGCCAGCAGTTTACCCCTGTCGGGCACCGGGGAGCTGTTTTTT. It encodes CASSLPLSGTGELFF.

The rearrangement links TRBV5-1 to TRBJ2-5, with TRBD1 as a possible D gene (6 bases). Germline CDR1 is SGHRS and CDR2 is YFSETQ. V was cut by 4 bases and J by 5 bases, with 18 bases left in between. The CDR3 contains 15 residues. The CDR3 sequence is CASSTQGPQGETQYF. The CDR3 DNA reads TGCGCCAGCAGCACCCAGGGGCCCCAGGGTGAGACCCAGTACTTC.

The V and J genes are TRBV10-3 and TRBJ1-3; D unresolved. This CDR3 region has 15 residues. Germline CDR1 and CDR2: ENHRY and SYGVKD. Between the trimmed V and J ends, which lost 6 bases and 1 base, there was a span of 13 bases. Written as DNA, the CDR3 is TGTGCCATCAGGTCTCACGGTGGTTCTGGAAACACCATATATTTT. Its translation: CAIRSHGGSGNTIYF.

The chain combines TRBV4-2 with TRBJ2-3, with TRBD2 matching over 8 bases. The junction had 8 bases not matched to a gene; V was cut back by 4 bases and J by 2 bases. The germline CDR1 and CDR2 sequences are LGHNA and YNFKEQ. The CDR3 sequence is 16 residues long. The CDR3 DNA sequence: TGTGCCAGCAGCCCCCCACGCGGGGGGCCCACAGATACGCAGTATTTT. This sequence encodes CASSPPRGGPTDTQYF.

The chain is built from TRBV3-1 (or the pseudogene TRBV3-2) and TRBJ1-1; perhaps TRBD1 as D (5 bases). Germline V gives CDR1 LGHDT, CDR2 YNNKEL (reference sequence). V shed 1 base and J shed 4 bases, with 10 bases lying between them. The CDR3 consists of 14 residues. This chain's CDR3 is CASSQARGGTEAFF. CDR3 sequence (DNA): TGTGCCAGCAGCCAAGCCCGGGGGGGCACTGAAGCTTTCTTT.